The 19 T cell receptor beta chains presented below share a single source sample, sequenced in a study of cytomegalovirus exposure and HLA in healthy donors. The table came from immunoSEQ multiplex PCR; TCRdb's copy has only in-frame clones and leaves some out. The table lists 70,000 or so clones, 85% to 95% of them singletons, with 1.9% in the top ten. Sequencing was performed on PBMCs. These receptors were collected from a woman between 18 and 29 years old in good health and CMV-seropositive.

V and J are TRBV27 and TRBJ2-7; 11 bases line up with TRBD2. The CDR3 consists of 15 residues. Losses at the gene ends were 2 bases for V and 4 bases for J; bases not matched to a gene: 4. The V gene's germline CDR1 is MNHEY and CDR2 SMNVEV (reference sequence). CDR3 sequence: CASSLGASGRYEQYF. Here the CDR3 DNA reads TGTGCCAGCAGTTTAGGGGCTAGCGGGAGGTACGAGCAGTACTTC.

V gene TRBV6-5 combines with J gene TRBJ1-5; 9 bases match TRBD1. Germline V CDR1 and CDR2: MNHEY, SVGAGI. The CDR3 spans 14 residues. After removal of 6 bases from V and 5 bases from J, the junction contained 5 bases not matched to a gene. The CDR3 bases are TGTGCCAGCAGCTCCGGGACAGGGTATCAGCCCCAGCATTTT. It codes for CASSSGTGYQPQHF.

The rearrangement links TRBV28 to TRBJ1-3, with 9 bases identical to TRBD1. V shed 3 bases, J shed 0 bases, and the junction held 6 bases outside the gene matches. Germline lookup yields CDR1 MDHEN and CDR2 SYDVKM. CDR3 length: 17 residues. CDR3 DNA: TGTGCCAGCAGTTTCCGGGACAGGGTCTACTCTGGAAACACCATATATTTT. It encodes CASSFRDRVYSGNTIYF.

This rearrangement joins TRBV14 to TRBJ1-4; D is uncertain. From germline, CDR1 is SGHDN and CDR2 FVKESK. This CDR3 spans 13 amino acids. V was cut by 4 bases and J by 4 bases, with 7 bases left in between. CDR3 nucleotide sequence: TGTGCCAGCAGCCCAGTCCTTAATGAAAAACTGTTTTTT. Translated: CASSPVLNEKLFF.

Points on this clone: One junction end disagrees with the germline gene, perhaps due to a read error. This rearrangement joins TRBV27 to TRBJ2-6; 7 bases agree with TRBD1. The CDR3 has 19 residues. In germline, CDR1 is MNHEY, CDR2 SMNVEV (reference sequence). The CDR3 DNA is TGTGCCAGCACCGCATGGTGGGACAGTGTCCAATCTGGGGCCAACGTCTTGACTTTC. Translation gives CASTAWWDSVQSGANVLTF.

V usage is TRBV5-1 and J usage is TRBJ2-2; D might be TRBD2 (6 bases). This CDR3 comprises 16 residues. Looked up from germline, CDR1 is SGHRS and CDR2 is YFSETQ. Trimming took 5 bases from V and 0 from J, leaving 14 bases between them. The CDR3 reads CASRREPQTNTGELFF. CDR3 nucleotide sequence: TGCGCCAGCAGACGGGAGCCCCAGACGAACACCGGGGAGCTGTTTTTT.

This chain joins TRBV13 and TRBJ1-1; TRBD1 aligns across 8 bases. The J segment lost 1 base and the V segment lost 7 bases, leaving 5 bases of the junction unmatched. Germline V CDR1 and CDR2: PRHDT, FYEKMQ (reference sequence). This CDR3 region has 14 residues. The CDR3 spells CASTTGDPNTEAFF. For the CDR3, the DNA is TGTGCCAGCACGACAGGGGACCCGAACACTGAAGCTTTCTTT.

The gene calls are TRBV7-6 and TRBJ1-1; D unresolved. The CDR3 covers 12 residues. The germline CDR1 and CDR2 sequences are SGHVS and FNYEAQ. The ends were cut back, 1 base at V and 11 bases at J, with 11 bases in the middle. CDR3 sequence: CASSLDQLIAFF. In DNA form, the CDR3 reads TGTGCCAGCAGCTTAGATCAGTTGATCGCTTTCTTT. Looking up the rest from reference TRBV7-6 and TRBJ1-1 gives the full variable domain: GAGVSQSPRYKVTKRGQDVALRCDPISGHVSLYWYRQALGQGPEFLTYFNYEAQQDKSGLPNDRFSAERPEGSISTLTIQRTEQRDSAMYRCASSLDQLIAFFGQGTRLTVV.

The V and J genes are TRBV11-2 and TRBJ1-5; a weak D match, TRBD1 (5 bases). Germline CDR1 reads SGHAT; CDR2 reads FQNNGV. V was clipped by 1 base and J by 0 bases, with 7 bases between them. The CDR3 extends over 15 amino acids. CDR3 nucleotides: TGTGCCAGCAGCTTAGGACAGCATAGCAATCAGCCCCAGCATTTT. This sequence encodes CASSLGQHSNQPQHF.

This clone appeared a single time. The chain employs TRBV19 and TRBJ1-1; TRBD1 matches 8 bases. Per germline, CDR1 LNHDA and CDR2 SQIVND (reference sequence). There are 16 residues in the CDR3. V gave up 5 bases and J gave up 1 base; unmatched junction bases: 9. CDR3 region: CASSLRTGWENTEAFF. CDR3 DNA sequence: TGTGCCAGTAGTCTTCGGACAGGGTGGGAGAACACTGAAGCTTTCTTT.

The gene calls are TRBV13 and TRBJ1-2; 11 bases are a match to TRBD1. Germline lookup yields CDR1 PRHDT and CDR2 FYEKMQ (reference sequence). V was clipped by 5 bases and J by 6 bases; unmatched bases: 8. The CDR3 contains 15 residues. CDR3 sequence reads: CASSLGQGEADGYTF. CDR3 sequence (DNA): TGTGCCAGCAGCCTGGGACAGGGGGAAGCTGATGGCTACACCTTC. The full variable domain, in which reference TRBV13 and TRBJ1-2 provide the parts outside the CDR3, is AAGVIQSPRHLIKEKRETATLKCYPIPRHDTVYWYQQGPGQDPQFLISFYEKMQSDKGSIPDRFSAQQFSDYHSELNMSSLELGDSALYFCASSLGQGEADGYTFGSGTRLTVV.

This sequence joins TRBV5-4 and TRBJ1-1; 9 bases agree with TRBD1. Germline CDR1 reads SGHNT; CDR2 reads YYREEE (reference sequence). CDR3 size: 16 residues. The junction had 7 bases not matched to a gene; V was cut back by 0 bases and J by 4 bases. CDR3 nucleotides: TGTGCCAGCAGCTTGGGAGGGGGGACAGGGACCACTGAAGCTTTCTTT. Its translation is CASSLGGGTGTTEAFF.

The CDR3, as DNA: TGTGCCAGCAGCCACCCCGATGTTGGCGGGGGAGATATCTACGAGCAGTACTTC. Protein sequence: CASSHPDVGGGDIYEQYF. V and J are TRBV4-2 and TRBJ2-7; TRBD2 matches 7 bases. CDR1 and CDR2 (germline): LGHNA, YNFKEQ. J was trimmed by 3 bases and V by 3 bases; bases with no gene match: 17. This CDR3 has 18 amino acids.

V usage is TRBV5-8 and J usage is TRBJ1-2; TRBD1 aligns across 7 bases. Germline CDR1 SGHTS, CDR2 YDEGEE. Trimming at V came to 0 bases and at J to 8 bases, leaving 4 bases not matched to a gene. The CDR3 is made up of 13 amino acids. The CDR3 here is CASSLGDSGGYTF. CDR3 nucleotides: TGTGCCAGCAGCTTGGGGGACAGTGGCGGCTACACCTTC.

This chain uses TRBV9 with TRBJ2-3; 11 positions agree with TRBD2. From germline, CDR1 is SGDLS and CDR2 YYNGEE. Trimming removed 4 bases from V and 1 base from J; junction bases left unmatched: 20. The CDR3 totals 21 residues. Here the CDR3 reads CASSPRGGGIAGGPRTDTQYF. The CDR3 coding sequence is TGTGCCAGCAGCCCTCGGGGAGGGGGAATAGCGGGGGGGCCACGCACAGATACGCAGTATTTT.

The V and J genes are TRBV5-6 and TRBJ2-7; TRBD1 agrees at 10 bases. The J segment lost 7 bases and the V segment lost 5 bases, leaving 18 bases of the junction unmatched. The CDR3 sequence is 17 residues long. The germline CDR1 and CDR2 sequences are SGHDT and YYEEEE. The CDR3 bases are TGTGCCAGCAGATTGTGGGGCGAGACAGGGGGCGCGGGTGAGCAGTACTTC. Translating gives CASRLWGETGGAGEQYF.

V and J are TRBV18 and TRBJ2-6; TRBD2 matches at 12 bases. This CDR3 spans 19 amino acids. CDR1 is KGHSH and CDR2 is LQKENI in the germline V gene. The V segment lost 5 bases and the J segment 1 base; nucleotides outside the gene matches: 9. CDR3 coding DNA: TGTGCCAGCTCATCAGCCTCTAGCGGGAGGGTATCTGGGGCCAACGTCCTGACTTTC. Its translation: CASSSASSGRVSGANVLTF.

J is TRBJ2-1 and V is TRBV5-4, with TRBD2 matching 8 bases. Germline CDR1 and CDR2: SGHNT and YYREEE (reference sequence). V was clipped by 0 bases and J by 0 bases; unmatched bases: 5. The CDR3 totals 17 residues. The chain's CDR3 is CASSLAGGHGSYNEQFF. CDR3 bases: TGTGCCAGCAGCTTGGCGGGAGGGCACGGCTCCTACAATGAGCAGTTCTTC. Filled out from reference TRBV5-4 and TRBJ2-1, the complete variable domain reads ETGVTQSPTHLIKTRGQQVTLRCSSQSGHNTVSWYQQALGQGPQFIFQYYREEENGRGNFPPRFSGLQFPNYSSELNVNALELDDSALYLCASSLAGGHGSYNEQFFGPGTRLTVL.

The sample holds one count of this clone. The chain couples TRBV7-2 to TRBJ1-4; no firm D call. CDR1 is SGHTA, CDR2 FQGNSA, per germline. This CDR3 has 15 residues. Trimming left V 4 bases short and J 4 bases short, with 13 bases between. The CDR3 loop reads CASSSGAVDNEKLFF. The CDR3 DNA sequence: TGTGCCAGCAGCTCTGGAGCGGTCGATAATGAAAAACTGTTTTTT.